This T cell receptor (beta chain) is drawn from a study of T cell repertoires in ileal Crohn's disease. Sample time point: neoterminal ileum biopsy at postoperative endoscopy, about 6 months after surgery. Clones were read by immunoSEQ multiplex PCR, and TCRdb kept only the in-frame ones, dropping some. The repertoire consists of about 10,000 clones, with 65% to 80% occurring once and the leading ten covering 19%. Germline values: CDR1 LNHDA, CDR2 SQIVND (reference sequence). V lost 5 bases and J 3 bases, leaving 10 bases between the germline ends. The CDR3 length is 13 residues. V usage is TRBV19 and J usage is TRBJ1-1, with a possible D match to TRBD1 (6 bases). Sequenced input: ileal tissue. The origin of this receptor is an adult with Crohn's disease. CDR3 in amino acids: CASSLGAYTEAFF. CDR3 coding DNA: TGTGCCAGTAGTTTGGGGGCGTACACTGAAGCTTTCTTT. Variable domain in full (rest from reference TRBV19 and TRBJ1-1): DGGITQSPKYLFRKEGQNVTLSCEQNLNHDAMYWYRQDPGQGLRLIYYSQIVNDFQKGDIAEGYSVSREKKESFPLTVTSAQKNPTAFYLCASSLGAYTEAFFGQGTRLTVV.